One sample yielded the 24 T cell receptor beta chains listed below, sequenced in a study of cytomegalovirus exposure and HLA in healthy donors. Primers for the PCR totalled 60 Vbeta and 13 Jbeta. Sequencing used immunoSEQ multiplex PCR; TCRdb keeps in-frame clones, though not all of them. The sample comprises about 130,000 clones, 81% of which are singletons, and about 0.71% rests with the top ten. Sequencing was carried out using PBMCs. Source of these receptors: a young man in good health and CMV-seronegative.

This chain links TRBV12-5 with TRBJ2-7; possibly TRBD1 for D (5 bases). The germline gives CDR1 LGHNT, CDR2 FRNRAP. This CDR3 is 15 amino acids long. Trimming cost V 1 base and J 5 bases, with 15 bases left between them. The CDR3 protein is CASGLGSVRANEQYF. The CDR3 DNA sequence: TGTGCTAGTGGTTTGGGGTCAGTCAGGGCTAACGAGCAGTACTTC.

The gene calls are TRBV5-1 and TRBJ2-1, with 7 bases fitting TRBD2. The V gene end was trimmed by 4 bases and the J gene end by 3 bases; junction bases not matched to a gene: 7. The CDR3 spans 15 residues. The germline CDR1 and CDR2 sequences are SGHRS and YFSETQ. For the CDR3, the DNA is TGCGCCAGCAGCGAGCCCGGGGAGGGCTACAATGAGCAGTTCTTC. Residues: CASSEPGEGYNEQFF.

The chain has TRBV7-3 and TRBJ2-7; 9 bases map to TRBD2. The junction had 11 bases not matched to a gene; V was cut back by 5 bases and J by 6 bases. In germline, CDR1 is SGHTA, CDR2 FQGTGA. CDR3 length: 15 residues. CDR3 sequence reads: CASSILLAGMGEQYF. The CDR3 DNA follows: TGTGCCAGCAGCATACTTCTAGCGGGAATGGGCGAGCAGTACTTC.

This clone was observed once. The rearrangement joins TRBV27 to TRBJ1-6; TRBD1 is a possible D gene (5 bases). The CDR3 is 17 residues long. V gave up 4 bases and J gave up 10 bases, with 23 bases separating them. In germline, CDR1 is MNHEY, CDR2 SMNVEV (reference sequence). This chain's CDR3 is CASSSSVAGTLESPLHF. The CDR3 DNA reads as TGTGCCAGCAGTTCTAGCGTGGCAGGGACTTTAGAATCACCCCTCCACTTT.

V is TRBV11-2 and J is TRBJ1-2; 7 bases match TRBD1. Trimming at V came to 7 bases and at J to 1 base, leaving 6 bases not matched to a gene. Germline values: CDR1 SGHAT, CDR2 FQNNGV. The CDR3 covers 14 residues. The CDR3 sequence is CASNRGTLNYGYTF. DNA for the CDR3: TGTGCCAGCAACAGGGGAACCCTTAACTATGGCTACACCTTC.

This chain connects TRBV6-5 to TRBJ2-1, with 13 bases matching TRBD2. With V trimmed by 5 bases and J by 8 bases, 6 bases remained unmatched. This CDR3 is 15 amino acids long. Germline V gene lookup returns CDR1 MNHEY and CDR2 SVGAGI. The CDR3 region is CASSRRLAGGHEQFF. CDR3 nucleotide sequence: TGTGCCAGCAGTCGACGACTAGCGGGGGGCCATGAGCAGTTCTTC.

This clone was picked up one time. V and J are TRBV5-3 and TRBJ2-7, with a tentative D call TRBD1 (6 bases). TRBV5-3 is reported as an ORF; its role is uncertain. The CDR3 has 18 residues. Trimming removed 3 bases at V and 0 bases at J, with 22 bases between. This CDR3 is CARSSSPHTGNLSYEQYF. The CDR3 DNA sequence: TGTGCCAGAAGCTCGTCCCCCCATACAGGGAATCTCTCCTACGAGCAGTACTTC.

V gene TRBV9 combines with J gene TRBJ1-2; a weak D match, TRBD1 (5 bases). The CDR3 has 16 amino acids. The germline gives CDR1 SGDLS, CDR2 YYNGEE. V lost 3 bases to trimming and J lost 0 bases, with 15 bases between them. CDR3 sequence: CASSAAVQGTNYGYTF. In DNA, the CDR3 is TGTGCCAGCAGCGCCGCGGTCCAGGGCACTAACTATGGCTACACCTTC.

The gene calls are TRBV2 and TRBJ1-5, with D unclear. V was clipped by 1 base and J by 9 bases, with 7 bases between them. In germline, CDR1 is SNHLY, CDR2 FYNNEI. This CDR3 is built from 12 residues. The DNA for the CDR3 is TGTGCCAGCAGTGAAGGTAGGAGGCCCCAGCATTTT. Residues: CASSEGRRPQHF.

The genes are TRBV13 and TRBJ2-3; 8 nucleotides match TRBD2. The germline CDR1 and CDR2 sequences are PRHDT and FYEKMQ (reference sequence). The CDR3 runs 19 residues. V shed 4 bases, J shed 2 bases, and the junction held 17 bases outside the gene matches. The CDR3 loop reads CASSSTLWGGGPLTDTQYF. The CDR3 coding sequence is TGTGCCAGCAGCTCTACCCTTTGGGGCGGGGGGCCTCTCACAGATACGCAGTATTTT.

The V call is TRBV5-1, the J call TRBJ1-6; tentatively, D is TRBD1 (5 bases). Between the trimmed V and J ends, which lost 4 bases and 7 bases, there was a span of 12 bases. The CDR3 extends over 14 amino acids. Germline values: CDR1 SGHRS, CDR2 YFSETQ. The CDR3 DNA sequence: TGCGCCAGCAGCGAGGGACTCGTCAATTCACCCCTCCACTTT. Amino acid sequence: CASSEGLVNSPLHF.

This clone was seen a handful of times. This chain links TRBV5-5 with TRBJ2-7; D is uncertain. CDR3 length: 15 amino acids. The V end lost 0 bases, the J end lost 0 bases, and 10 bases lay between the germline ends. Germline V CDR1 and CDR2: SGHKS, YYEKEE (reference sequence). CDR3 in DNA: TGTGCCAGCAGCTTGGCGACATCCTTCTCCTACGAGCAGTACTTC. Translated, it gives CASSLATSFSYEQYF.

The V call is TRBV11-2, the J call TRBJ1-2, with TRBD1 matching over 8 bases. The CDR3 sequence is 19 residues long. The germline V gene has CDR1 SGHAT and CDR2 FQNNGV. The trim removed 3 bases at V and 4 bases at J, leaving 19 bases unmatched. As DNA, the CDR3 is TGTGCCAGCAGCTTTAGGAACCCGGGACAGGTTGAAAAGAGCTATGGCTACACCTTC. It yields the protein CASSFRNPGQVEKSYGYTF. Complete variable domain (other parts from reference TRBV11-2 and TRBJ1-2): EAGVAQSPRYKIIEKRQSVAFWCNPISGHATLYWYQQILGQGPKLLIQFQNNGVVDDSQLPKDRFSAERLKGVDSTLKIQPAKLEDSAVYLCASSFRNPGQVEKSYGYTFGSGTRLTVV.

The J gene is TRBJ2-1, the V gene TRBV7-9; TRBD2 might be the D (7 bases). V was clipped by 2 bases and J by 8 bases, with 16 bases between them. The CDR3 has 15 residues. Germline V gene data show CDR1 as SEHNR and CDR2 as FQNEAQ (reference sequence). The CDR3 spells CASSLNRAGDDEQFF. The CDR3 bases are TGTGCCAGCAGCTTAAACAGGGCGGGGGACGATGAGCAGTTCTTC.

V and J are TRBV4-3 and TRBJ1-2; D not certain. CDR3 length equals 13 residues. CDR1 and CDR2 from the germline V gene are LGHNA and YSLEER. V dropped 3 bases and J dropped 3 bases, with 8 bases sitting between them. The CDR3 DNA follows: TGCGCCAGCAGCCAGAGGTACGACTATGGCTACACCTTC. Translated, it gives CASSQRYDYGYTF.

This chain joins TRBV7-6 and TRBJ2-3; the D is unclear. CDR1 and CDR2 (germline): SGHVS, FNYEAQ. V was clipped by 5 bases and J by 3 bases, with 15 bases between them. This CDR3 comprises 15 residues. In DNA, the CDR3 is TGTGCCAGCAGCCCTGAGGCCAGTTCTACAGATACGCAGTATTTT. This gives the protein CASSPEASSTDTQYF.

The chain links TRBV29-1 to TRBJ1-1; the match to TRBD1 covers 10 bases. Germline assignment: CDR1 SQVTM and CDR2 ANQGSEA. The CDR3 is 16 amino acids. The V and J ends lost 6 bases and 7 bases, in that order; junction bases with no gene match: 17. The CDR3 DNA follows: TGCAGCGTCTCACGACAGGGGGCGCGGGCGGGGGGTGAAGCTTTCTTT. Its protein is CSVSRQGARAGGEAFF.

The count of this clone is one. The rearrangement joins TRBV12-5 to TRBJ1-2; D gene unclear. Trimming removed 1 base at V and 5 bases at J, with 8 bases between. The CDR3 runs to 13 residues. Germline V lookup: CDR1 LGHNT, CDR2 FRNRAP. The CDR3, as DNA: TGTGCTAGTGGTTTGGCGGGAATTTATGGCTACACCTTC. As protein: CASGLAGIYGYTF.

This rearrangement joins TRBV28 to TRBJ2-3; a possible D gene is TRBD2 (6 bases). The germline V gene has CDR1 MDHEN and CDR2 SYDVKM. CDR3 size: 15 residues. V dropped 4 bases and J dropped 3 bases, with 14 bases sitting between them. The CDR3 sequence: CASSSLAWVTDTQYF. The CDR3 bases are TGTGCCAGCAGTTCCCTAGCGTGGGTGACAGATACGCAGTATTTT.

This sequence joins TRBV10-2 and TRBJ1-2, with 8 bases fitting TRBD1. The CDR3 is 13 amino acids. Germline V gene data show CDR1 as WSHSY and CDR2 as SAAADI. Unmatched junction bases numbered 5, after V lost 6 bases and J lost 5 bases. The DNA for the CDR3 is TGCGCCAGCAGCTTTGACAGGGGTTATGGCTACACCTTC. Its translation: CASSFDRGYGYTF.

The chain carries TRBV4-1 and TRBJ2-5, with TRBD1 matching 7 bases. The V gene end was trimmed by 2 bases and the J gene end by 3 bases; junction bases not matched to a gene: 6. CDR3 length equals 15 residues. From germline, CDR1 is MGHRA and CDR2 YSYEKL. The CDR3 loop reads CASSQIEQGKETQYF. The CDR3 DNA sequence: TGCGCCAGCAGCCAAATAGAACAGGGGAAAGAGACCCAGTACTTC.

The chain is built from TRBV11-2 and TRBJ1-5; TRBD1 is a possible D gene (6 bases). Germline V CDR1 and CDR2: SGHAT, FQNNGV. V gave up 4 bases and J gave up 6 bases, with 10 bases separating them. The CDR3 has 13 amino acids. The CDR3 sequence is CASSSGRGQPQHF. As DNA, the CDR3 is TGTGCCAGCAGCTCCGGCAGGGGTCAGCCCCAGCATTTT.

The chain combines TRBV9 with TRBJ1-6; 9 bases agree with TRBD1. From germline, CDR1 is SGDLS and CDR2 YYNGEE. The CDR3 is 15 amino acids. V shed 4 bases and J 7 bases; nucleotides not matched to a gene: 6. DNA of the CDR3: TGTGCCAGCAGCACCCGGGACAGGGCGAATTCACCCCTCCACTTT. Its protein is CASSTRDRANSPLHF. Full variable domain (remainder filled in from reference TRBV9 and TRBJ1-6): DSGVTQTPKHLITATGQRVTLRCSPRSGDLSVYWYQQSLDQGLQFLIQYYNGEERAKGNILERFSAQQFPDLHSELNLSSLELGDSALYFCASSTRDRANSPLHFGNGTRLTVT.

The rearrangement uses TRBV27 and TRBJ1-6; 7 nucleotides agree with TRBD1. Germline V CDR1 and CDR2: MNHEY, SMNVEV (reference sequence). The CDR3 is 14 residues long. The junction had 2 bases not matched to a gene; V was cut back by 2 bases and J by 7 bases. CDR3 coding DNA: TGTGCCAGCAGTTTACCGGGACAGAATTCACCCCTCCACTTT. Translation: CASSLPGQNSPLHF.